A selection of T cell receptor beta chains follows, all from one sample in a study of T cells in narcolepsy. Generated by immunoSEQ multiplex PCR, the TCRdb table keeps only in-frame clones and is missing some. The table shows about 27,000 clones, with around nine tenths occurring only once. Material for sequencing was CD45RA- memory CD4+ T cells from PBMCs. These receptors originate from a human donor with narcolepsy. Both conserved end residues are part of each CDR3. D genes are given only for firm matches. The size entry is marked missing in some rows and otherwise reads once, few, many or a size class.

J gene	V gene	clone size	D gene	CDR3 DNA	CDR3 protein
TRBJ2-3	TRBV28	NA	TRBD2	TGTGCCAGCAGTCTATCCACTAGCGGGGGGTACACAGATACGCAGTATTTT	CASSLSTSGGYTDTQYF
TRBJ1-2	TRBV16	once	NA	TGTGCCAGCAGCCTTACCCGGGGATTTGATGGCTACACCTTC	CASSLTRGFDGYTF
TRBJ1-5	TRBV18	NA	TRBD1	TGTGCCAGCTCACTGGGACAGGGGAGGGAGCCCCAGCATTTT	CASSLGQGREPQHF
TRBJ1-2	TRBV2	NA	NA	TGTGCCAGCAGTCCGGACTTAAACTATGGCTACACCTTC	CASSPDLNYGYTF
TRBJ1-2	TRBV5-4	NA	NA	TGTGCCAGCAGCCCAGACTCTAACTATGGCTACACCTTC	CASSPDSNYGYTF
TRBJ2-2	TRBV18	NA	NA	TGTGCCAGCTCACCAGTGGATAACACCGGGGAGCTGTTTTTT	CASSPVDNTGELFF
TRBJ2-3	TRBV2	NA	NA	TGTGCCAGCAGTGACTTTAACGGGGCAGATACGCAGTATTTT	CASSDFNGADTQYF
TRBJ2-3	TRBV4-1	NA	TRBD2	TGCGCCAGCAGCTCCCGGACTAGCGGGGGGGTAGGGGCAGATACGCAGTATTTT	CASSSRTSGGVGADTQYF
TRBJ1-1	TRBV25-1	NA	NA	TGTGCCAGCAGGGAGGGAAAGACTGAAGCTTTCTTT	CASREGKTEAFF
TRBJ2-4	TRBV11-2	few	TRBD2	TGTGCCAGCAGCCCCCTAGCGGGGAAAAACATTCAGTACTTC	CASSPLAGKNIQYF
TRBJ1-2	TRBV18	NA	NA	TGTGCCAGCTCCCTCGGACGGGCCTCTAACTATGGCTACACCTTC	CASSLGRASNYGYTF
TRBJ2-5	TRBV18	NA	NA	TGTGCCAGCTCCCCGCCCGGGACAAGGGCAGAGACCCAGTACTTC	CASSPPGTRAETQYF
TRBJ1-3	TRBV6-1	NA	TRBD1	TGTGCCAGCAGTTTCACAGGGGACTCTGGAAACACCATATATTTT	CASSFTGDSGNTIYF
TRBJ1-5	TRBV19	NA	TRBD1	TGTGCCAGTGGGCGGCCGACAGGGGACAATCAGCCCCAGCATTTT	CASGRPTGDNQPQHF
TRBJ1-2	TRBV29-1	NA	NA	TGCAGCGTAACATGGGACCTTAATGGCTACACCTTC	CSVTWDLNGYTF
TRBJ2-1	TRBV11-3	NA	NA	TGTGCCAGCAGCGCGGGGGCCCTCAGCTCCTACAATGAGCAGTTCTTC	CASSAGALSSYNEQFF
TRBJ2-4	TRBV27	NA	NA	TGTGCCACCCAACCCTCAGCCGGGAACATTCAGTACTTC	CATQPSAGNIQYF
TRBJ1-6	TRBV6-5	NA	TRBD1	TGTGCCAGCAGTTACTCAGGGACAGATAATTCACCCCTCCACTTT	CASSYSGTDNSPLHF
TRBJ1-2	TRBV5-5	NA	NA	TGTGCCAGCAGCTTGGCGCGGGCAGGGAGTGGCTACACCTTC	CASSLARAGSGYTF
TRBJ2-7	TRBV14	NA	NA	TGTGCCAGCAGCCAAGCCCAGGGTGGCGAGCAGTACTTC	CASSQAQGGEQYF
TRBJ1-5	TRBV7-6	NA	NA	TGTGCCAGCAGCCCAGGTGTCGATCAGCCCCAGCATTTT	CASSPGVDQPQHF
TRBJ2-3	TRBV6-1	NA	NA	TGTGCCAGCAGTCCTAAACAGGGTACAGATACGCAGTATTTT	CASSPKQGTDTQYF
TRBJ2-3	TRBV6-6	NA	NA	TGTGCTACCAGTTACACCCTAGATACGCAGTATTTT	CATSYTLDTQYF
TRBJ2-2	TRBV19	NA	NA	TGTGCCAGTAGTCCAAGGTCCCCGGGGGAGCTGTTTTTT	CASSPRSPGELFF
TRBJ2-1	TRBV19	NA	NA	TGTGCCAGTAGTGAGGCGGGGAAGGGTAAATACAATGAGCAGTTCTTC	CASSEAGKGKYNEQFF
TRBJ1-3	TRBV18	few	NA	TGTGCCAGCTGCCCGCAAGGAAACACCATATATTTT	CASCPQGNTIYF
TRBJ1-1	TRBV6-6	NA	NA	TGTGCCAGCAGGCGCTACAGGGAGGGAGTGAACACTGAAGCTTTCTTT	CASRRYREGVNTEAFF
TRBJ2-1	TRBV5-1	NA	TRBD1	TGCGCCAGCAGCTTAGGGACAGGGAGCAGTTCCTACAATGAGCAGTTCTTC	CASSLGTGSSSYNEQFF
TRBJ2-7	TRBV18	NA	NA	TGTGCCAGCTCACCACCTGGCCCCTCCGGGGAGCAGTACTTC	CASSPPGPSGEQYF
TRBJ1-2	TRBV6-1	NA	NA	TGTGCCAGCAGTGAAGACGTCAGGAGCTATGGCTACACCTTC	CASSEDVRSYGYTF
TRBJ1-1	TRBV2	NA	NA	TGTGCCAGCAGTGAGGTGGAGGGCACTGAAGCTTTCTTT	CASSEVEGTEAFF
TRBJ1-1	TRBV29-1	NA	NA	TGCAGCGGGGTGAGGGGGGGGAACACTGAAGCTTTCTTT	CSGVRGGNTEAFF
TRBJ2-1	TRBV6-1	NA	NA	TGTGCCAGCAGTGGGGATAGCCTAAGCTCCTACAATGAGCAGTTCTTC	CASSGDSLSSYNEQFF